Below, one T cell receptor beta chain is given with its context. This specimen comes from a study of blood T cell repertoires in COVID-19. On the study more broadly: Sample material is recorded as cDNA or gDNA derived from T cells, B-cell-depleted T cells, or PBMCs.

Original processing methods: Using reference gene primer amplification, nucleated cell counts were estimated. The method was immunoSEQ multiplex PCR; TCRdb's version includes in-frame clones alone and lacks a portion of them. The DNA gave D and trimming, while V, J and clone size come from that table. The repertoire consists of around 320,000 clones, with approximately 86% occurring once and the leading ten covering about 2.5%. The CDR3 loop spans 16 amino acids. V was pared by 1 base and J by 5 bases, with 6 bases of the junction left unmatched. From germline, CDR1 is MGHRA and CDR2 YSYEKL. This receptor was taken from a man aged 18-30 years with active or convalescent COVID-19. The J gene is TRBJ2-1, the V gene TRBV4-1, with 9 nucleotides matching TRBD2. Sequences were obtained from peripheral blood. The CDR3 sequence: CASSQALSGSDNEQFF. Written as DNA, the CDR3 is TGCGCCAGCAGCCAAGCTCTTAGCGGGAGCGACAATGAGCAGTTCTTC.